This TCR beta chain emerged from a study of T cells in localized non-small cell lung cancer. Study-wide results and caveats: Paired adjacent lung recovered a median around 62 of the top 100 tumor clones.

Clones were read by immunoSEQ multiplex PCR, and TCRdb kept only the in-frame ones, dropping some. This sample carries around 41,000 clones, roughly nine tenths of them seen once, and the ten largest clones take under 12%. With respect to this clone: Its antigen is as yet unknown.

Germline V CDR1 and CDR2: DFQATT, SNEGSKA (reference sequence). The CDR3 loop spans 11 amino acids. Trimming pared 6 bases from V and 7 bases from J, leaving 12 bases between. The starting material was PBMCs, obtained before any cancer treatment. This TCR derives from a woman aged 40-69 years with stage II lung adenocarcinoma. The chain has TRBV20-1 and TRBJ1-1; D is unresolved. CDR3 in amino acids: CSAMEADEAFF. CDR3 nucleotide sequence: TGCAGTGCCATGGAAGCGGATGAAGCTTTCTTT.